The text below deals with one TCR beta chain. TCRdb keeps only in-frame clones here, not all; method: immunoSEQ multiplex PCR. The table records roughly 100,000 clones, 90% to 95% of them present only once. This sample is part of a study of blood T cell repertoires in COVID-19. For the study at large: T cells, B-cell-depleted T cells, or PBMCs supplied cDNA or gDNA.

CDR3 length: 16 residues. CDR1 and CDR2 (germline): SGHVS, FNYEAQ. Trimming took 0 bases from V and 3 from J; bases not matched to a gene: 5. The source material was peripheral blood. The origin of this receptor is a human donor in a cohort sampled during active COVID-19. This chain connects TRBV7-6 to TRBJ2-1, with 7 bases matching TRBD1. The DNA of the CDR3 is TGTGCCAGCAGCTTAGCTTCCGGGACAGACTACAATGAGCAGTTCTTC. Translated, it gives CASSLASGTDYNEQFF.